This T cell receptor beta chain was captured by sequencing in a study of T cell responses to AZD1222 COVID-19 vaccine (dated by TCRdb to 2020 to 2022). For the study in its entirety: TCR sequencing covered more than 230 trial participants: 200 to 220 given two doses of AZD1222 and approximately 25 given two doses of MenACWY control vaccine. Trial participants were enrolled by age into 18-55, 56-69 and 70-plus year subgroups, with roughly 150, 30 and 60 TCR-sequenced participants respectively.

The time point label, read with the paper, signifies: about 28 days (+/-7) after the second vaccine dose. AZD1222 recipients whose second dose came at about 4 weeks and those whose second dose came at about 12 weeks were combined into one group, since spike-specific TCR depth and breadth did not differ between the two schedules. The vaccinee samples were drawn from two UK trials, COV001 and COV002, one of which was a single-blind randomized controlled phase 2/3 trial testing AZD1222 (ChAdOx1 nCoV-19) in healthy adults. For TCRbeta chain sequencing, PBMC samples were collected from trial participants at day 0 and at day 28 after the second dose. What the authors observed across the whole study: Vaccine-associated CD4 TCRs spanned the whole spike protein, with dominant responses in regions 160-218 and 743-854. Because no day 14 peak-response samples were available, repertoires were characterized only after the peak T cell response. Most participants were white British and females outnumbered males, and the authors suggested that clonal diversity may have been underestimated. Nearly half of unique spike-specific TCRs reportedly recognized epitopes outside regions mutated in the B.1.351 and B.1.1.7 variants. In the small 56-69-year group, the increase in depth fell short of significance, most likely because of low power. Spike-specific TCR breadth and depth rose significantly after two AZD1222 doses compared with day 0 and with MenACWY recipients. Conclusions about previously exposed vaccinees are limited because only five to seven AZD1222 recipients were SARS-CoV-2 seropositive at baseline.

The CDR3 sequence holds 13 residues, the cysteine and phenylalanine included. Only CDR3 DNA remains: 39 bases, in frame from the first base. The germline V gene encodes CDR1 ENHRY and CDR2 SYGVKD. V was cut back by 10 bases and J by 5 bases, leaving a gap of 14 bases between them. The CDR3 regions of human TCRbeta chains were analyzed by immunosequencing. The paper's data handling went like this. TCRs in the repertoires were matched against a reference library of SARS-CoV-2-specific TCRs that had been generated with the MIRA antigen-specificity platform. Breadth was defined as the fraction of unique TCRs that were SARS-CoV-2-associated. Depth was defined as the fraction of total T cells that were SARS-CoV-2-associated. Using the MIRA data, every spike-specific TCR was mapped to the spike region that the TCR reacted to and assigned to either a CD4 or a CD8 class. Log10-transformed breadth and depth values were compared by one-way ANOVA with Sidak's multiple comparisons tests. The table comes from immuneACCESS by way of TCRdb, which keeps in-frame sequences with V and J called. Part of the clones is missing from these tables; in studies checked, under half for an unresolved V gene and the rest for unknown reasons. V, J and clone size derive from that table, while D and trimming were established from the DNA sequence. Here the sample has tens of thousands of clones; 86% occur a single time. The top ten clonotypes cover approximately 5.6% of the sample.

As regards this clone: Its antigen remains undetermined. There are no base qualities to consult, and no much larger clone falls within one base.

The sample was peripheral blood, taken 28 days after the second AZD1222 dose. The sequence is built from TRBV10-3 and TRBJ1-4, with TRBD1 perhaps the D gene, on 6 matching bases. This receptor was taken from an adult who received the AZD1222 COVID-19 vaccine. The CDR3 region reads CATMDRTNEKLFF. The DNA sequence follows: TGTGCCACAATGGACAGAACGAATGAAAAACTGTTTTTT.